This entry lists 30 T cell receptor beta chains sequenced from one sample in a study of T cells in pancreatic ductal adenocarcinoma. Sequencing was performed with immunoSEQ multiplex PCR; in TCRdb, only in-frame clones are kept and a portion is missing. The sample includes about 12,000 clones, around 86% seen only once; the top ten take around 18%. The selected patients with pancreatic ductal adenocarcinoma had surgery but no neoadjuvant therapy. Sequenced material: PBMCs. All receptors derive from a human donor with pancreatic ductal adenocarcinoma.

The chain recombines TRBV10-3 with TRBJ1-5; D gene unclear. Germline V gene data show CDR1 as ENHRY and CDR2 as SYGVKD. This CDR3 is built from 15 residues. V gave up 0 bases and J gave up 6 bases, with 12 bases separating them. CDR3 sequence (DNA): TGTGCCATCAGTGAGTCCGCGGCGGCGGGTCAGCCCCAGCATTTT. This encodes CAISESAAAGQPQHF.

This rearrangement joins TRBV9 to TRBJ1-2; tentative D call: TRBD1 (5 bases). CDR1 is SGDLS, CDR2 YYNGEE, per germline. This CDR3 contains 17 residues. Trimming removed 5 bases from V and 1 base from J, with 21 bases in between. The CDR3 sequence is CASSPTGGVLFNYGYTF. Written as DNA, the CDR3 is TGTGCCAGCAGTCCCACAGGAGGGGTTTTGTTTAACTATGGCTACACCTTC.

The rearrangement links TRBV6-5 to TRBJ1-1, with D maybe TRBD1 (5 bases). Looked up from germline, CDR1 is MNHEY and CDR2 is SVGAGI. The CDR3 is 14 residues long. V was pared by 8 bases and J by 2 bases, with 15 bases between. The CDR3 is CASREGRRNTEAFF. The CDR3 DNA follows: TGTGCCAGCCGGGAGGGGAGAAGAAACACTGAAGCTTTCTTT.

CDR3 DNA: TGTGCCAGTAGTATAGGGCTGATGGAAAAACTGTTTTTT. Its protein is CASSIGLMEKLFF. The chain employs TRBV19 and TRBJ1-4; D is undetermined. From germline, CDR1 is LNHDA and CDR2 SQIVND (reference sequence). This CDR3 is 13 amino acids long. Trimming cost V 1 base and J 8 bases, with 8 bases left between them.

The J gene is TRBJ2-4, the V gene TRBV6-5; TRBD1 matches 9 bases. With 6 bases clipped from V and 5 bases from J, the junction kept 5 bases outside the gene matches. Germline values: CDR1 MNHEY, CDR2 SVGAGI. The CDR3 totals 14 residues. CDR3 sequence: CASSLDRGENIQYF. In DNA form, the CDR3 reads TGTGCCAGCAGCTTGGACAGGGGAGAAAACATTCAGTACTTC.

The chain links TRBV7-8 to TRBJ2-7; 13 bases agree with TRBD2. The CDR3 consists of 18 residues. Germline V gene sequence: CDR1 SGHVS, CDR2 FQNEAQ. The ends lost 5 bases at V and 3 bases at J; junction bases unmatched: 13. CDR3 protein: CASSVGLAGAPRRYEQYF. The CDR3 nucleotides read TGTGCCAGCAGCGTAGGACTAGCGGGAGCCCCTCGGCGCTACGAGCAGTACTTC.

CDR3 protein: CASSLTSSGRYTGELFF. In DNA, the CDR3 is TGCGCCAGCAGCTTGACATCTAGCGGGAGATACACCGGGGAGCTGTTTTTT. The chain employs TRBV5-1 and TRBJ2-2; TRBD2 matches at 10 bases. V dropped 1 base and J dropped 3; count of bases not matched to a gene: 6. Germline CDR1 reads SGHRS; CDR2 reads YFSETQ. The CDR3 has 17 residues.

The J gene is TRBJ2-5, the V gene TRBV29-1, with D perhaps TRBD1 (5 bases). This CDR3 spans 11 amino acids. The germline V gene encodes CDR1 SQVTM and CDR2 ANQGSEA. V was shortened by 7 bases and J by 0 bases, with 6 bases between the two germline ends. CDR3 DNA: TGCAGCGGACAGAACCAAGAGACCCAGTACTTC. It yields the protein CSGQNQETQYF.

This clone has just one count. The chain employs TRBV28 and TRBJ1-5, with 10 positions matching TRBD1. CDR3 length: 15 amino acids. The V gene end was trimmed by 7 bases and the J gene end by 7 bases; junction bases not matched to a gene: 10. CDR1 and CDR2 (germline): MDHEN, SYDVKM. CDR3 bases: TGTGCCAGCATCCGGACAGGGGGACAATCCCAGCCCCAGCATTTT. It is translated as CASIRTGGQSQPQHF.

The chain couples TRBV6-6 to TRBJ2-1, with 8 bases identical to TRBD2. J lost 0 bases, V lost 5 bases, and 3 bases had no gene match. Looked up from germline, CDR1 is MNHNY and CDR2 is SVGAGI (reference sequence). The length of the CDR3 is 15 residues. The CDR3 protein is CASSPRGASYNEQFF. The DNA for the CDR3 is TGTGCCAGCAGTCCGCGGGGGGCCTCCTACAATGAGCAGTTCTTC.

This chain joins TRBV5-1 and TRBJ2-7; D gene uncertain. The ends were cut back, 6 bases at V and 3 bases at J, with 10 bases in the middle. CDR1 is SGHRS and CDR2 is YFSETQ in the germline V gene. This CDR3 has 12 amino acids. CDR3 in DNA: TGCGCCAGCACCGAAGATCACTACGAGCAGTACTTC. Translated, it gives CASTEDHYEQYF.

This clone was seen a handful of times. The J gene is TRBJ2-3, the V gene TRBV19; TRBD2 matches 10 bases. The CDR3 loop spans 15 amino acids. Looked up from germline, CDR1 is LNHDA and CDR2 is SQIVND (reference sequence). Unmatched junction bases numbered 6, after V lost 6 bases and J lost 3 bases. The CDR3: CASSPGLADTDTQYF. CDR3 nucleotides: TGTGCCAGTAGCCCCGGACTAGCGGATACAGATACGCAGTATTTT.

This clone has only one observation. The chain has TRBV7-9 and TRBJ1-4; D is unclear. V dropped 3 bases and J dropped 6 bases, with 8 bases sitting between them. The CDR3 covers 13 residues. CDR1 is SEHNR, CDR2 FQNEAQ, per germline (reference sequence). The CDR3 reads CASSFWGDEKLFF. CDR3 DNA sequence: TGTGCCAGCAGCTTCTGGGGAGATGAAAAACTGTTTTTT.

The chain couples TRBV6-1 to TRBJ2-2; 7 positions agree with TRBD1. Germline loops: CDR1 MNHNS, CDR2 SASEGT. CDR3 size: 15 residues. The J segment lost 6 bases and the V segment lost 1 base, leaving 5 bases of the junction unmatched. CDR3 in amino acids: CASSEGAGGAGELFF. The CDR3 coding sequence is TGTGCCAGCAGTGAAGGGGCAGGGGGAGCCGGGGAGCTGTTTTTT.

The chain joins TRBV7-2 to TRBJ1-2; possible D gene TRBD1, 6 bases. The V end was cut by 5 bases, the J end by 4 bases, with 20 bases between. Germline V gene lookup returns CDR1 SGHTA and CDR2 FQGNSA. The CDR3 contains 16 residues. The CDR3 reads CASSNRDTLSGYGYTF. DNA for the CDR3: TGTGCCAGCAGCAACCGGGACACCCTAAGCGGCTATGGCTACACCTTC.

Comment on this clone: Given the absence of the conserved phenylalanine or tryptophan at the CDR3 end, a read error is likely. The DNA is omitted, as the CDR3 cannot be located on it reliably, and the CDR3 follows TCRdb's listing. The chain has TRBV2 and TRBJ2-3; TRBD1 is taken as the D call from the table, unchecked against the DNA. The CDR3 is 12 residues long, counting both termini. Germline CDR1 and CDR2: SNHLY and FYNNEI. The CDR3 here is CASSTLHLTGPL.

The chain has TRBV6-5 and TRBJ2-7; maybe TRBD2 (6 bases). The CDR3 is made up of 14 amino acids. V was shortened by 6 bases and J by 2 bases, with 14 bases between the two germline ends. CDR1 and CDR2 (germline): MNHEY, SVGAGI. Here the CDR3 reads CASRSGGPPYEQYF. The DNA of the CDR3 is TGTGCCAGCAGATCAGGAGGGCCCCCCTACGAGCAGTACTTC.

The CDR3 coding sequence is TGCGCCAGCAGCTTGGAAGGGGGGAAGAACACTGAAGCTTTCTTT. Translation: CASSLEGGKNTEAFF. The chain uses TRBV5-1 and TRBJ1-1, with a weak D call TRBD1 (6 bases). This CDR3 spans 15 amino acids. Germline values: CDR1 SGHRS, CDR2 YFSETQ. V gave up 0 bases and J gave up 1 base, with 10 bases separating them.

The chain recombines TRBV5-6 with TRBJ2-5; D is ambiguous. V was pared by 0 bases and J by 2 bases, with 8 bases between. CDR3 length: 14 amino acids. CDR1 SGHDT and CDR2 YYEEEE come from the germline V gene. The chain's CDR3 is CASSLGPRQETQYF. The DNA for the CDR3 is TGTGCCAGCAGCTTGGGGCCCCGGCAAGAGACCCAGTACTTC.

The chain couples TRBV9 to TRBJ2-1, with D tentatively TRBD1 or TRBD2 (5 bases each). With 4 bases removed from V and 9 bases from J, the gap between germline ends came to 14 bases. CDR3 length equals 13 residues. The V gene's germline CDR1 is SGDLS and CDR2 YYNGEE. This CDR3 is CASSFHRGPEQFF. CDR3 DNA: TGTGCCAGCAGCTTCCATCGGGGCCCTGAGCAGTTCTTC.

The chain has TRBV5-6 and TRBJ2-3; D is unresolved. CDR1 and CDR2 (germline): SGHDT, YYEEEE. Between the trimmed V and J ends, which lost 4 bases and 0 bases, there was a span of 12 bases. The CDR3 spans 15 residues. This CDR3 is CASSDIGTSTDTQYF. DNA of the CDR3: TGTGCCAGCAGCGATATTGGAACTAGCACAGATACGCAGTATTTT.

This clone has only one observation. CDR3 region: CASGLDRNTEAFF. The CDR3 bases are TGTGCTAGTGGTTTGGACAGGAACACTGAAGCTTTCTTT. The chain has TRBV12-5 and TRBJ1-1; D gene ambiguous. Germline values: CDR1 LGHNT, CDR2 FRNRAP. The germline V and J ends were trimmed by 1 base and 1 base, with 4 bases remaining between them. This CDR3 region has 13 residues. Supplemented by reference TRBV12-5 and TRBJ1-1, the full variable domain reads DARVTQTPRHKVTEMGQEVTMRCQPILGHNTVFWYRQTMMQGLELLAYFRNRAPLDDSGMPKDRFSAEMPDATLATLKIQPSEPRDSAVYFCASGLDRNTEAFFGQGTRLTVV.

The DNA of the CDR3 is TGTGCCAGCAGTTCCACCCCCAGGATGTTTAACTATGGCTACACCTTC. Translating gives CASSSTPRMFNYGYTF. This sequence joins TRBV6-5 and TRBJ1-2; D uncertain. V lost 4 bases and J lost 1, with 16 bases in between. The length of the CDR3 is 16 residues. CDR1 MNHEY and CDR2 SVGAGI come from the germline V gene.

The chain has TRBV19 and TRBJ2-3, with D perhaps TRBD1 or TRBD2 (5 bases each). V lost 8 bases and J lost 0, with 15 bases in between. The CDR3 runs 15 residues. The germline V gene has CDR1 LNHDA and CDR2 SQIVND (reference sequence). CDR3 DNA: TGTGCCAGTCAATCACCGGGACCAAGCACAGATACGCAGTATTTT. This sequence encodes CASQSPGPSTDTQYF.

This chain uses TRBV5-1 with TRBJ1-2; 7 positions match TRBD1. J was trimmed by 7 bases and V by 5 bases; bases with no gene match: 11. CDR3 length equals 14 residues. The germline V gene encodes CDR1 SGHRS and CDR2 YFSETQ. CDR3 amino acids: CASSKEGATSGYTF. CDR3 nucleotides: TGCGCCAGCAGTAAGGAGGGGGCGACCAGTGGCTACACCTTC.

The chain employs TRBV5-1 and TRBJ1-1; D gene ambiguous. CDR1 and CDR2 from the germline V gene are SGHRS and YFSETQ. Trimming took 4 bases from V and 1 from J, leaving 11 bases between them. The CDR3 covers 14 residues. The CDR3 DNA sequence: TGCGCCAGCAGCCCCCTGATGGGGAACACTGAAGCTTTCTTT. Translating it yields CASSPLMGNTEAFF.

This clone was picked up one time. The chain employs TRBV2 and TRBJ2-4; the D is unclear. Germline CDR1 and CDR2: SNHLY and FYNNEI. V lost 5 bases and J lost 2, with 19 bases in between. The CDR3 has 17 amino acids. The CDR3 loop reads CASSPNPGRGTKNIQYF. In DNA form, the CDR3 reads TGTGCCAGCAGTCCTAACCCAGGCCGTGGGACCAAAAACATTCAGTACTTC.

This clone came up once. CDR3 nucleotide sequence: TGTGCCAGCAGCCTAGAATCAGGTTTAGTTACAGATACGCAGTATTTT. It is translated as CASSLESGLVTDTQYF. The chain links TRBV7-6 to TRBJ2-3; D gene uncertain. Per the germline V gene, CDR1 is SGHVS and CDR2 is FNYEAQ. Trimming shortened V by 5 bases and J by 3 bases, and 18 bases separated the two germline ends. The CDR3 totals 16 residues.

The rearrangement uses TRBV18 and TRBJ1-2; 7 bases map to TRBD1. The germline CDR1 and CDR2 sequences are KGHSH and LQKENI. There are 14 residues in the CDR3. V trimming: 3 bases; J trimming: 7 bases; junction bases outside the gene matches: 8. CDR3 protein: CASSPEGATGGYTF. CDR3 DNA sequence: TGTGCCAGCTCACCCGAGGGGGCGACGGGTGGCTACACCTTC.

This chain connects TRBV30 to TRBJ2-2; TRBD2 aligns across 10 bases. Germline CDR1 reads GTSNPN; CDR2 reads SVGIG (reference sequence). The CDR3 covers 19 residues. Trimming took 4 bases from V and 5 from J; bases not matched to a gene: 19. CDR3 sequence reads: CAWTTGGAGGRWGTGELFF. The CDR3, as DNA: TGTGCCTGGACTACGGGGGGAGCGGGAGGGCGGTGGGGTACCGGGGAGCTGTTTTTT.